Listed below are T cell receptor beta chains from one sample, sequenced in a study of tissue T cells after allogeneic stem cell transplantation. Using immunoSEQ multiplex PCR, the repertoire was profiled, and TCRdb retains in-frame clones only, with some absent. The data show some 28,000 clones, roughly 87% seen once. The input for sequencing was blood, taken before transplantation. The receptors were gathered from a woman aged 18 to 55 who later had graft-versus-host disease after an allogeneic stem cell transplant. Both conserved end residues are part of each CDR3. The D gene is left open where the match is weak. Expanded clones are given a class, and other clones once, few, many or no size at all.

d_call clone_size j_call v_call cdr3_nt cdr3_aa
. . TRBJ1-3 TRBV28 TGTGCCAGCAGTCCGCCCATAGGGGACACCATATATTTT CASSPPIGDTIYF
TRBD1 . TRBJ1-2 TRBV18 TGTGCCAGCTCCCGCCGGGACAGTGGTCTTGGCTACACCTTC CASSRRDSGLGYTF
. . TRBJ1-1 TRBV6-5 TGTGCCAGCAGTTTCAATTGGGGGACCGAAGCTTTCTTT CASSFNWGTEAFF
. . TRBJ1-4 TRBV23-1 TGCGCCAGCAGTCAATCGTCGGGCCCTAATGAAAAACTGTTTTTT CASSQSSGPNEKLFF
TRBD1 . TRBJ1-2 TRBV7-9 TGTGCCAGCAGCTTTGAAGGGGGCTACCCCACCTTC CASSFEGGYPTF
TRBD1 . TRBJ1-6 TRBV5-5 TGTGCCAGCAGCGCGGACAGGCTGACCACTTATAATTCACCCCTCCACTTT CASSADRLTTYNSPLHF
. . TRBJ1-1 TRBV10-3 TGTGCCGCCGGACAGAGTTTGAACACTGAAGCTTTCTTT CAAGQSLNTEAFF
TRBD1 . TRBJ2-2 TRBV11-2 TGTGCCAGCAGCTTGAGGGGGCGGCCCGGGGAGCTGTTTTTT CASSLRGRPGELFF
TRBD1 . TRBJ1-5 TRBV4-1 TGCGCCAGCAGTCCGACAGGGGTAGGTCAGCCCCAGCATTTT CASSPTGVGQPQHF
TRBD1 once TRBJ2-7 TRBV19 TGTGCCAGTAGTCCCTACAGGGGCGATAACGAGCAGTACTTC CASSPYRGDNEQYF
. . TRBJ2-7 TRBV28 TGTGCCAGCATGGTCAGGAACGCCTACGAGCAGTACTTC CASMVRNAYEQYF
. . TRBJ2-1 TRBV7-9 TGTGCCAGCAGTCCAGGACACACAACCTACAATGAGCAGTTCTTC CASSPGHTTYNEQFF
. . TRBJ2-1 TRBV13 TGTGCCAGCAGCTCCGTCAGGGGCGGGGATCCCGATGAGCAGTTCTTC CASSSVRGGDPDEQFF
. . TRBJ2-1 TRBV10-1 TGCGCCAGCAGTGAGAGCGCCTACAATGAGCAGTTCTTC CASSESAYNEQFF
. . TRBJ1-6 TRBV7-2 TGTGCCAGCAGCCCCACAGGACAGAGAAGTTCACCCCTCCACTTT CASSPTGQRSSPLHF
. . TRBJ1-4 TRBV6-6 TGTGCCAGCAGTCCGGCTGACCGCGGACTGTTTTTT CASSPADRGLFF
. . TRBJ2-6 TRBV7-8 TGTGCCAGCAGATTGGAGAGGATCCCTGGGGCCAACGTCCTGACTTTC CASRLERIPGANVLTF
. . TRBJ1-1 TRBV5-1 TGCGCCAGCAGCTTGGAGCTTGGGAGGGCATGGGGAAACACTGAAGCTTTCTTT CASSLELGRAWGNTEAFF
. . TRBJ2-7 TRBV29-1 TGCAGCGTTGTTCCCGGACAGTCCGGTCGCGGCGAGCAGTACTTC CSVVPGQSGRGEQYF
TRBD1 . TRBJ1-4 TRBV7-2 TGTGCCAGCAGGGAAAGGACAGGGGCAGGGGAAAAACTGTTTTTT CASRERTGAGEKLFF
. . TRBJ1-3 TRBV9 TGTGCCAGCAGCGAACAGGGTCTCTCTGGAAACACCATATATTTT CASSEQGLSGNTIYF
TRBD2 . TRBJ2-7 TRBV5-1 TGCGCCAGCAACGAACTAGCGGGAGGGCCATACGAGCAGTACTTC CASNELAGGPYEQYF
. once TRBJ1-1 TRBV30 TGTGCCTGGAGTCTAGGGCAGGGGATCGTCACTGAAGCTTTCTTT CAWSLGQGIVTEAFF
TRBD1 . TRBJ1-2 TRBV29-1 TGCAACCCACAGGGGGTTCGGTATGGCTACACCTTC CNPQGVRYGYTF
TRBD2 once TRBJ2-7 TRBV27 TGTGCCAGCAAGGCTAGCGGGCTATACGAGCAGTACTTC CASKASGLYEQYF
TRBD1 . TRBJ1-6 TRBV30 TGTGCCTGGAGTGAGGCAGGGGGTTCACCCCTCCACTTT CAWSEAGGSPLHF
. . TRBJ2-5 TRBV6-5 TGTGCCAGCAGTTACGCGTCAGGGACCGGACACCTCTACTTC CASSYASGTGHLYF
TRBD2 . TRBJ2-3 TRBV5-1 TGCGCCAGCAGCTTGGCCAGCGGGGGCACAGATACGCAGTATTTT CASSLASGGTDTQYF
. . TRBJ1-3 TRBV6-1 TGTGCCAGCAGTGAAGCAGGGCCTGGAAACACCATATATTTT CASSEAGPGNTIYF
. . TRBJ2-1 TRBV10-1 TGCGCCAGGCAGAAACCAGGGTGGAGATACAATGAGCAGTTCTTC CARQKPGWRYNEQFF
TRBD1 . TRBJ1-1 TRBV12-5 TGTGCTAGTGGTTGGACGGGACAGGGGAGCACTGAAGCTTTCTTT CASGWTGQGSTEAFF
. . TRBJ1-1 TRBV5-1 TGCGCCAGCAGAGGGGACACGAACACTGAAGCTTTCTTT CASRGDTNTEAFF
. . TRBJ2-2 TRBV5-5 TGTGCCAGCAGCTTGAGGTCGGACCACACCGGGGAGCTGTTTTTT CASSLRSDHTGELFF
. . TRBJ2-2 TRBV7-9 TGTGCCAGCAGCCCGCCAGGGAATTGGGACACCGGGGAGCTGTTTTTT CASSPPGNWDTGELFF
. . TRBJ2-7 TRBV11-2 TGTGCCAGCAGCTTAGACCCCTCCTCCTACGAGCAGTACTTC CASSLDPSSYEQYF
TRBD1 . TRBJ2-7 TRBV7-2 TGTGCCAGCAGCTTAGACGGGACAGGGGGCTACGAGCAGTACTTC CASSLDGTGGYEQYF
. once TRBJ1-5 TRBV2 TGTGCCAGCAGCCTAGCGGGGGCTGGCAATCAGCCCCAGCATTTT CASSLAGAGNQPQHF
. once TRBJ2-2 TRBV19 TGTGCCAGTAGTATAGATACCCGAGCAGGGTCCACCGGGGAGCTGTTTTTT CASSIDTRAGSTGELFF
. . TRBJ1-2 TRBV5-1 TGCGCCAGCAGCTCCGGGGGATCGGTTGTCTATGGCTACACCTTC CASSSGGSVVYGYTF
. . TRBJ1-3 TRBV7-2 TGTGCCAGCGCCTCACATCCCCAAGGGGGTGACACCATATATTTT CASASHPQGGDTIYF
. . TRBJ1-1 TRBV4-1 TGCGCCAGCAGCCAAGACCAGGAGACTGAAGCTTTCTTT CASSQDQETEAFF
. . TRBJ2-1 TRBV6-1 TGTGCCAGCAGTGAAGCGCTTCGCGTGACTGAGCAGTTCTTC CASSEALRVTEQFF
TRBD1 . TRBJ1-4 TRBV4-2 TGTGCCAGCAGCCAAGATGGGGGGACAGGGGGCGAAAAACTGTTTTTT CASSQDGGTGGEKLFF
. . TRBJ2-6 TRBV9 TGTGCCAGCAGCCTTTCTCCGGGACGGGTATACTCTGGGGCCAACGTCCTGACTTTC CASSLSPGRVYSGANVLTF
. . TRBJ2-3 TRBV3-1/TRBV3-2 TGTGCCAGCAGCCAAGAGGCGGGCTTGAGCACAGATACGCAGTATTTT CASSQEAGLSTDTQYF
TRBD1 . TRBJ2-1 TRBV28 TGTGCCAGCAGTTCAAGGGACAGTAGCTCCTACAATGAGCAGTTCTTC CASSSRDSSSYNEQFF
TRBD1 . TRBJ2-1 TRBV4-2 TGTGCCAGCAGCCAAGAAGGGACAGGGGTTCCCTACAATGAGCAGTTCTTC CASSQEGTGVPYNEQFF
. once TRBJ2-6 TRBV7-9 TGTGCCAGCAGCCTACCCTCTGGGGCCAACGTCCTGACTTTC CASSLPSGANVLTF
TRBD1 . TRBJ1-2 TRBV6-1 TGTGCCAGCAGTCAGACAGGGGAGGACGGCTACACCTTC CASSQTGEDGYTF
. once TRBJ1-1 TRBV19 TGTGCCAGTAGTATAGACTGGGAAACTGAAGCTTTCTTT CASSIDWETEAFF
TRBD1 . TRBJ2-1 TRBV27 TGTGCCAGCAGTTTAGGTCCCGGACAGGGGAACAATGAGCAGTTCTTC CASSLGPGQGNNEQFF
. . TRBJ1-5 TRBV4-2 TGTGCCAGCAGCCAAGATTGGGGCGAGGGCAATCAGCCCCAGCATTTT CASSQDWGEGNQPQHF
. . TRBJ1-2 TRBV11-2 TGTGCCAGCAGCTTATCCCGGAAAATTACTAACTATGGCTACACCTTC CASSLSRKITNYGYTF
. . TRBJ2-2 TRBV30 TGTGCCCGACCAAGGCGGGGCCACGGGGAGCTGTTTTTT CARPRRGHGELFF
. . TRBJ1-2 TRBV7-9 TGTGCCAGCAGCTTTGGGCTAAGCTACACCTTC CASSFGLSYTF
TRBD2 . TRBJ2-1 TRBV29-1 TGCAGCGTCCGCAGCGGGAGGACAAACAATGAGCAGTTCTTC CSVRSGRTNNEQFF
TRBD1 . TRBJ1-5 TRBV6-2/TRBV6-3 TGTGCCAGCAGCCAGGGCCGCGGGACAGGGGGCTTTTGGAGCAATCAGCCCCAGCATTTT CASSQGRGTGGFWSNQPQHF
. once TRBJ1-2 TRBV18 TGTGCCAGCTCCCCGCACATTAGCCAGGCCCTCTATGGCTACACCTTC CASSPHISQALYGYTF
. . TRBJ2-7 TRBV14 TGTGCTTCAGGGGAAACCTCCTACGAGCAGTACTTC CASGETSYEQYF